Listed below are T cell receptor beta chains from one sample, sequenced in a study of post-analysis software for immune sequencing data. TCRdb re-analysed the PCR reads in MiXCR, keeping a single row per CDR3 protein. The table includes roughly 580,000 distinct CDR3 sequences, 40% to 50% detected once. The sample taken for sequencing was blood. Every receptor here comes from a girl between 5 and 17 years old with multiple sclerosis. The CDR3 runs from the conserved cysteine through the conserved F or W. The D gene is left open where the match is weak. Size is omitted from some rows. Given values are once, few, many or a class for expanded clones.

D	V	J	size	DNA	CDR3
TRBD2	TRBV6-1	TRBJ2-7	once	TGTGCCAGCAGTGACGGGACTAGCGGGAGAGTGCTACGCGAGCAGTACTTC	CASSDGTSGRVLREQYF
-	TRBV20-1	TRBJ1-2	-	TGCAGTGCGACAACAGGGTTAGTGGATGGCTACACCTTC	CSATTGLVDGYTF
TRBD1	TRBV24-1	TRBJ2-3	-	TGTGCCACCAGTGACCCCAAAACCGGGACAGGGTCGGATACGCAGTATTTT	CATSDPKTGTGSDTQYF
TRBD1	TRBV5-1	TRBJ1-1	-	TGCGCCAGCAGTTTTGGACAGGTCGACACTGAAGCTTTCTTT	CASSFGQVDTEAFF
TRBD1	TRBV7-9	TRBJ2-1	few	TGTGCCAGCAGCCACCGGGACAGGGGTCCGTCCTACAATGAGCAGTTCTTC	CASSHRDRGPSYNEQFF
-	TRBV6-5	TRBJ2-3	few	TGTGCCAGCAGTTACTCACGAGTCTACACAGATACGCAGTATTTT	CASSYSRVYTDTQYF
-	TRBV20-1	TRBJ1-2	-	TGCAGTGCTGGAAAAACAGGGACCTATGGCTACACCTTC	CSAGKTGTYGYTF
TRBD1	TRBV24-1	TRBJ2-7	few	TGTGCCACGAGCCGGGACAGGGTCAACGAGCAGTACTTC	CATSRDRVNEQYF
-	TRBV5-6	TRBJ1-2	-	TGTGCCAGCAGCTTACCAGGGAAGATGAACTATGGCTACACCTTC	CASSLPGKMNYGYTF
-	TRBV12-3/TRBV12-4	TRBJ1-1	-	TGTGCCAGCAGCCCTGGGACCCTGAACACTGAAGCTTTCTTT	CASSPGTLNTEAFF
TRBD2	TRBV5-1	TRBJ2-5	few	TGCGCCAGCAGCCCTCAGGGACTAGCGGGAGAGACCCAGTACTTC	CASSPQGLAGETQYF
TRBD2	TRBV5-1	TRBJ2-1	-	TGCGCCAGCAGCTTTAACCTAGCGGGGGCCTACAATGAGCAGTTCTTC	CASSFNLAGAYNEQFF
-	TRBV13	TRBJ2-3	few	TGTGCCAGCAGCCCCGTCTCGGCTGGAGATACGCAGTATTTT	CASSPVSAGDTQYF
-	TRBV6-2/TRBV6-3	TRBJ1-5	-	TGTGCCAGCAGTTACCCCGTCCTGGCTAGGAATAGCAATCAGCCCCAGCATTTT	CASSYPVLARNSNQPQHF
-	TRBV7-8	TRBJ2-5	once	TGTGCCAGCAGCCTACGAAGGGGACAAGAGACCCAGTACTTC	CASSLRRGQETQYF
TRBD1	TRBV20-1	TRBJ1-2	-	TGCAGTGGGGGAGGACAGGGCTATGGCTACACCTTC	CSGGGQGYGYTF
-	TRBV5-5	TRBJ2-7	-	TGTGCCAGCAGGGCCGGGCGGGACAACTACGAGCAGTACTTC	CASRAGRDNYEQYF
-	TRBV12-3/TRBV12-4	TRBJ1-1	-	TGTGCCAGCAGCCCGACGGGGATCGCGAAATTAGCTTTCTTT	CASSPTGIAKLAFF
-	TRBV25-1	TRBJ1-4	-	TGTGCCAGCAGTGAATATAAGAATAGCGGTGAAAAACGGTTTTTT	CASSEYKNSGEKRFF
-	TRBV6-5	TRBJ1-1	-	TGTGCCACCAAAAGGGCAGGGGAGGCTGAAGCTTTCTTT	CATKRAGEAEAFF
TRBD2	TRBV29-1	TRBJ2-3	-	TGCAGCGTTGAAAAGGGAAGCGGGGGGTTTCCAGATACGCAGTATTTT	CSVEKGSGGFPDTQYF
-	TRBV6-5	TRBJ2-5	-	TGTGCCACGGGAGGAGGGGGCAGAGAGACCCAGTACTTC	CATGGGGRETQYF
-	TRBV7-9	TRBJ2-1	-	TGTGCCAGCAGCCCACGGACAGAGGGATATGAGCAGTTCTTC	CASSPRTEGYEQFF
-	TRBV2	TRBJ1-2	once	TGTGCCAGCAGTGAAGCGCCCGGAGTGCGGATGGGCTACACCTTC	CASSEAPGVRMGYTF
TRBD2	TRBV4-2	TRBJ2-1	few	TGTGCCAGCAGCCAAGATAGGCTAGCGGAGACTAGCTCCTACAATGAGCAGTTCTTC	CASSQDRLAETSSYNEQFF
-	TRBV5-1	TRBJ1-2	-	TGCGCCAGCAGCTCGAACAGGGATAACTATGGCTACACCTTC	CASSSNRDNYGYTF
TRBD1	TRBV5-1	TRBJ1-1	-	TGCGCCAGCAGCCCCGGGACAGGCGGGCCTAGCACTGAAGCTTTCTTT	CASSPGTGGPSTEAFF
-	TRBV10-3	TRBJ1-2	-	TGTGCCATCAGTGCAGGGGAATCCTATGGCTACACCTTC	CAISAGESYGYTF
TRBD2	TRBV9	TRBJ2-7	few	TGTGCCAGCAGCGTAGGCGGGGGGCCTCCCTACGAGCAGTACTTC	CASSVGGGPPYEQYF
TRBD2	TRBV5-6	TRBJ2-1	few	TGTGCCACCGGGACTAGCGAGTACAATGAGCAGTTCTTC	CATGTSEYNEQFF
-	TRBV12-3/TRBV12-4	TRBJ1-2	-	TGTGCCAGCAGTTTGGGGAAAGGACTGGCTGGGGGCTACACCTTC	CASSLGKGLAGGYTF
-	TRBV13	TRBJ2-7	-	TGTGCCAGCAGCTTAGGCCTCGGCGGGGAATTAGCCTACGAGCAGTACTTC	CASSLGLGGELAYEQYF
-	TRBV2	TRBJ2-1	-	TGTGCCAGCAGGGAGGCTAGCGATGATGAGCAGTTCTTC	CASREASDDEQFF
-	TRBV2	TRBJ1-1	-	TGTGCCAGCAGTGAAGAGTTGGGCACTGAAGCTTTCTTT	CASSEELGTEAFF
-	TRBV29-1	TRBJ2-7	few	TGCAGCGTTGAAGATCCCGGCTACGAGCAGTACTTC	CSVEDPGYEQYF
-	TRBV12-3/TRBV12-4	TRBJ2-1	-	TGTGCCAGCAGTTTGACTCGCGAAAACGAGCAGTTCTTC	CASSLTRENEQFF
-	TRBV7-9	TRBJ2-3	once	TGTGCCAGCAGAGGACAGCAACGACTATTCACAGATACGCAGTATTTT	CASRGQQRLFTDTQYF
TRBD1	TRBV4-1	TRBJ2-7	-	TGCGCCAGCAGCCATCCACAGGGGCAGAGCTACGAGCAGTACTTC	CASSHPQGQSYEQYF
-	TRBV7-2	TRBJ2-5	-	TGTGCCAGCAGCTTAGGGTCCAGGGTGGTCCCAGAGACCCAGTACTTC	CASSLGSRVVPETQYF
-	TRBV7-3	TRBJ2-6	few	TGTGCCAGCAGCTTAACGGGGGGACAGACATCTGGGGCCAACGTCCTGACTTTC	CASSLTGGQTSGANVLTF